A single sample gave rise to the 19 T cell receptor beta chains below, sequenced in a study of cytomegalovirus exposure and HLA in healthy donors. Clones were sequenced by immunoSEQ multiplex PCR, and TCRdb holds only the in-frame ones, with some missing. The data show 200,000 to 300,000 clones, around nine tenths seen once. Sequenced material: PBMCs. These receptors were taken from a man younger than 35 in good health and CMV-seronegative.

The genes are TRBV7-2 and TRBJ1-5; D remains unclear. Germline CDR1 is SGHTA and CDR2 is FQGNSA. Deletions cut 1 base from V and 0 bases from J, with 7 bases between. This CDR3 is built from 15 residues. This chain's CDR3 is CASSLVADSNQPQHF. CDR3 DNA sequence: TGTGCCAGCAGCTTAGTGGCAGATAGCAATCAGCCCCAGCATTTT.

The gene calls are TRBV4-3 and TRBJ2-3; D gene unclear. Per the germline V gene, CDR1 is LGHNA and CDR2 is YSLEER. CDR3 length: 14 residues. Trimming took off 0 bases at V and 2 bases at J, with 6 bases between the two ends. CDR3 amino acids: CASSQDKPTDTQYF. CDR3 bases: TGCGCCAGCAGCCAAGATAAGCCCACAGATACGCAGTATTTT.

This chain links TRBV7-2 with TRBJ2-7, with TRBD1 as a possible D gene (5 bases). Between the trimmed V and J ends, which lost 5 bases and 1 base, there was a span of 12 bases. This CDR3 has 14 amino acids. Looked up from germline, CDR1 is SGHTA and CDR2 is FQGNSA. The CDR3 protein is CASSPWTLSYEQYF. The DNA for the CDR3 is TGTGCCAGCAGCCCTTGGACACTTTCCTACGAGCAGTACTTC.

This sequence joins TRBV7-6 and TRBJ1-3; 7 positions agree with TRBD1. Germline CDR1 SGHVS, CDR2 FNYEAQ. The V and J ends lost 1 base and 2 bases, in that order; junction bases with no gene match: 8. This CDR3 has 17 residues. This chain's CDR3 is CASSLGPATGTGNTIYF. In DNA form, the CDR3 reads TGTGCCAGCAGCTTAGGACCGGCGACAGGGACTGGAAACACCATATATTTT. The whole variable domain, remainder taken from reference TRBV7-6 and TRBJ1-3, is GAGVSQSPRYKVTKRGQDVALRCDPISGHVSLYWYRQALGQGPEFLTYFNYEAQQDKSGLPNDRFSAERPEGSISTLTIQRTEQRDSAMYRCASSLGPATGTGNTIYFGEGSWLTVV.

The chain employs TRBV5-4 and TRBJ2-3, with 12 bases lining up with TRBD2. Losses at the gene ends were 3 bases for V and 4 bases for J; bases not matched to a gene: 6. The germline gives CDR1 SGHNT, CDR2 YYREEE (reference sequence). CDR3 length: 16 residues. CDR3 protein: CASSSETSGGSDTQYF. The DNA for the CDR3 is TGTGCCAGCAGCTCCGAGACTAGCGGGGGATCAGATACGCAGTATTTT.

V usage is TRBV18 and J usage is TRBJ2-3, with TRBD2 matching 8 bases. J lost 2 bases, V lost 1 base, and 2 bases had no gene match. This CDR3 has 15 residues. Looked up from germline, CDR1 is KGHSH and CDR2 is LQKENI. CDR3 sequence (DNA): TGTGCCAGCTCACCACTAGCGGGGCTCACAGATACGCAGTATTTT. This sequence encodes CASSPLAGLTDTQYF.

This clone has only one observation. J is TRBJ1-4 and V is TRBV4-1; 8 nucleotides match TRBD1. Germline V gene sequence: CDR1 MGHRA, CDR2 YSYEKL. This CDR3 contains 14 residues. V shed 3 bases and J 4 bases; nucleotides not matched to a gene: 1. CDR3: CASSQGQVNEKLFF. CDR3 coding DNA: TGCGCCAGCAGCCAGGGACAGGTTAATGAAAAACTGTTTTTT.

The V and J genes are TRBV4-3 and TRBJ1-5; 7 positions agree with TRBD1. The trim removed 0 bases at V and 5 bases at J, leaving 4 bases unmatched. This CDR3 has 15 amino acids. The germline CDR1 and CDR2 sequences are LGHNA and YSLEER. The CDR3: CASSQDGDRYQPQHF. Written as DNA, the CDR3 is TGCGCCAGCAGCCAAGATGGGGACAGATATCAGCCCCAGCATTTT.

A single count supports this clone. The chain recombines TRBV28 with TRBJ1-4; 7 bases line up with TRBD1. This CDR3 is built from 12 residues. Trimming removed 10 bases from V and 4 bases from J; junction bases left unmatched: 3. CDR1 MDHEN and CDR2 SYDVKM come from the germline V gene. The DNA of the CDR3 is TGTGCCACTGGGACAGTTAATGAAAAACTGTTTTTT. This sequence encodes CATGTVNEKLFF.

The CDR3 here is CASSITGTDTSGQYF. CDR3 nucleotide sequence: TGTGCCAGCAGCATTACCGGGACAGACACATCGGGGCAGTACTTC. The chain joins TRBV7-3 to TRBJ2-7, with TRBD1 matching over 7 bases. This CDR3 has 15 residues. J was trimmed by 9 bases and V by 5 bases; bases with no gene match: 16. Germline CDR1 reads SGHTA; CDR2 reads FQGTGA.

The CDR3 here is CASSPVPSYEQYF. DNA for the CDR3: TGTGCCAGCAGCCCCGTCCCCAGCTACGAGCAGTACTTC. The chain has TRBV28 and TRBJ2-7, with D unresolved. Per germline, CDR1 MDHEN and CDR2 SYDVKM. The V end was cut by 6 bases, the J end by 3 bases, with 12 bases between. This CDR3 has 13 amino acids.

The gene calls are TRBV4-1 and TRBJ2-7; D is uncertain. In germline, CDR1 is MGHRA, CDR2 YSYEKL. Trimming stripped 1 base from V and 2 bases from J, with 9 bases between. The length of the CDR3 is 14 residues. The CDR3 DNA is TGCGCCAGCAGCCAAGTTGACACCGCCTACGAGCAGTACTTC. Protein product: CASSQVDTAYEQYF.

The V and J genes are TRBV6-5 and TRBJ2-5; D perhaps matches TRBD2 (6 bases). CDR1 is MNHEY and CDR2 is SVGAGI in the germline V gene. The CDR3 has 15 residues. Trimming shortened V by 7 bases and J by 5 bases, and 20 bases separated the two germline ends. The CDR3 DNA reads as TGTGCCAGCACCAGCGCGGGTGGGGGGTCTGAGACCCAGTACTTC. Amino acids: CASTSAGGGSETQYF.

The chain employs TRBV6-5 and TRBJ2-7; possible D gene TRBD1, 5 bases. This CDR3 has 12 residues. Trimming left V 6 bases short and J 4 bases short, with 10 bases between. Germline V gives CDR1 MNHEY, CDR2 SVGAGI. The CDR3 protein is CASRQTAYEQYF. CDR3 DNA sequence: TGTGCCAGCAGACAGACAGCATACGAGCAGTACTTC.

The chain uses TRBV2 and TRBJ2-7; 11 nucleotides line up with TRBD1. Germline trimming cut 3 bases from V and 6 bases from J; bases unmatched to any gene: 7. Germline-derived CDR1 and CDR2 are SNHLY and FYNNEI. The CDR3 has 15 amino acids. The CDR3 is CASSDRTGGFSEQYF. DNA of the CDR3: TGTGCCAGCAGTGATCGGACAGGGGGCTTTTCCGAGCAGTACTTC.

The V call is TRBV27, the J call TRBJ2-7; D not resolved. CDR1 is MNHEY, CDR2 SMNVEV, per germline (reference sequence). This CDR3 comprises 13 residues. The V end was cut by 5 bases, the J end by 5 bases, with 13 bases between. The CDR3 reads CASSRQVPHEQYF. CDR3 in DNA: TGTGCCAGCAGTCGCCAGGTTCCCCACGAGCAGTACTTC.

The chain joins TRBV2 to TRBJ2-1; no firm D call. Trimming stripped 6 bases from V and 8 bases from J, with 17 bases between. Germline lookup yields CDR1 SNHLY and CDR2 FYNNEI. The length of the CDR3 is 14 residues. The CDR3: CASRSDWVNDEQFF. In DNA, the CDR3 is TGTGCCAGCAGGAGTGACTGGGTTAACGATGAGCAGTTCTTC.

This clone was recorded a few times. For the CDR3, the DNA is TGCGCCAGCAGTGAGTCCCTTAACTATGGCTACACCTTC. Its protein product is CASSESLNYGYTF. This sequence joins TRBV10-1 and TRBJ1-2; no definite D call. The CDR3 is 13 residues long. Looked up from germline, CDR1 is WNHNN and CDR2 is SYGVQD (reference sequence). With 0 bases removed from V and 1 base from J, the gap between germline ends came to 3 bases.

V usage is TRBV9 and J usage is TRBJ2-7, with D perhaps matching TRBD1 (5 bases). The V and J ends lost 1 base and 6 bases respectively, with 11 bases between them. The length of the CDR3 is 13 residues. Germline V gives CDR1 SGDLS, CDR2 YYNGEE. CDR3 residues: CASSVTGKGEQYF. The CDR3 nucleotides are TGTGCCAGCAGCGTAACAGGTAAAGGCGAGCAGTACTTC.